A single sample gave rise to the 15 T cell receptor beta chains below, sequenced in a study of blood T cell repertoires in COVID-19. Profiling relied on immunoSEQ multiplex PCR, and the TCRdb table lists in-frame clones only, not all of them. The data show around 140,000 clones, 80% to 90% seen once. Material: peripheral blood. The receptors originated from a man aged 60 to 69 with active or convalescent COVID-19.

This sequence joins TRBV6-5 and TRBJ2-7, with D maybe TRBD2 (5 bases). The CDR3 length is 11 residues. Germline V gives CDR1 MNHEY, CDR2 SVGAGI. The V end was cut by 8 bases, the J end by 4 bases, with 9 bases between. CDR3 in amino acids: CASGLLYEQYV. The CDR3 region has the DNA TGTGCCAGCGGACTGCTGTACGAGCAGTACGTC.

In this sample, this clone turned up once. CDR3 in DNA: TGTGCCACCAGCAACGCCCCGGGACAGGGGAGGGATACGCAGTATTTT. It translates to CATSNAPGQGRDTQYF. The J gene is TRBJ2-3, the V gene TRBV15; 10 bases are a match to TRBD1. Germline V gene sequence: CDR1 LNHNV, CDR2 YYDKDF (reference sequence). Trimming at V came to 4 bases and at J to 6 bases, leaving 10 bases not matched to a gene. The CDR3 covers 16 residues.

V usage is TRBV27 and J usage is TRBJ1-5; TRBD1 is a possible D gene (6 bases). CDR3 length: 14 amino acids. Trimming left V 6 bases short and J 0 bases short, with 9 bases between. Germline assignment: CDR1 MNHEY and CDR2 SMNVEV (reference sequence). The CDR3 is CASRQGNSNQPQHF. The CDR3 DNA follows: TGTGCCAGCAGACAGGGAAATAGCAATCAGCCCCAGCATTTT.

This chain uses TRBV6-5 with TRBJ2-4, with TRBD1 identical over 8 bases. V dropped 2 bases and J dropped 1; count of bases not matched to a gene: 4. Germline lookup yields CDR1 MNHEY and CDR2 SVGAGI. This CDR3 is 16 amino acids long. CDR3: CASSYARQGAKNIQYF. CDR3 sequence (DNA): TGTGCCAGCAGTTACGCCAGACAGGGGGCCAAAAACATTCAGTACTTC.

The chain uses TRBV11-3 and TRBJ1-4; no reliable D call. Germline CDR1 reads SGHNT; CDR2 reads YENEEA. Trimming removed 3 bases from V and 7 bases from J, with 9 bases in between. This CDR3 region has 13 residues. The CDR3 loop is CASSLDFREKLFF. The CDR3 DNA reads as TGTGCCAGCAGCTTGGACTTCCGTGAAAAACTGTTTTTT.

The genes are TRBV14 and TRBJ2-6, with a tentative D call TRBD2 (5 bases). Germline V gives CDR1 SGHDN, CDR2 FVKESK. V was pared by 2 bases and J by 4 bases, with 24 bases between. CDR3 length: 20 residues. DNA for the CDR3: TGTGCCAGCAGCCAAAAAAGGGTCGGGGAGCGTCACTCCGGGGCCAACGTCCTGACTTTC. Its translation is CASSQKRVGERHSGANVLTF.

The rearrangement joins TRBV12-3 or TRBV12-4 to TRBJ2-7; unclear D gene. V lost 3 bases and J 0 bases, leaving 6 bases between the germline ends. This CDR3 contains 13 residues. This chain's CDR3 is CASSFTVSYEQYF. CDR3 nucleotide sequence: TGTGCCAGCAGTTTTACGGTCTCCTACGAGCAGTACTTC.

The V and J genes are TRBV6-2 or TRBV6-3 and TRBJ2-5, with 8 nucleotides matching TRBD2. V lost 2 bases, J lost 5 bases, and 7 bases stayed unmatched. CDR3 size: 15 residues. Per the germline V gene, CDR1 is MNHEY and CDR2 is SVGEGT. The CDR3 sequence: CASSYGAGGQETQYF. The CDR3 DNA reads TGTGCCAGCAGTTACGGGGCGGGGGGCCAGGAGACCCAGTACTTC.

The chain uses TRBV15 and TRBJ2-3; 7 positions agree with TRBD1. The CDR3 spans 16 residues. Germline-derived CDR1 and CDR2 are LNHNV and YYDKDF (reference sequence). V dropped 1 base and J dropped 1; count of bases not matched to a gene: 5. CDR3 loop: CATSRGGGWGTDTQYF. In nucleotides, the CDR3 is TGTGCCACCAGCAGAGGAGGGGGCTGGGGCACAGATACGCAGTATTTT.

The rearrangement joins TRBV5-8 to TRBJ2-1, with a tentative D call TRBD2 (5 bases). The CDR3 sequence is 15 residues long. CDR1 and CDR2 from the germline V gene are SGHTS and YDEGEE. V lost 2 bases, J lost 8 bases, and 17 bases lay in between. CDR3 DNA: TGTGCCAGCAGCTTCTACGGGAATCCCCGGGATGAGCAGTTCTTC. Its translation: CASSFYGNPRDEQFF. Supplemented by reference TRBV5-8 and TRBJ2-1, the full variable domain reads EAGVTQSPTHLIKTRGQQATLRCSPISGHTSVYWYQQALGLGLQFLLWYDEGEERNRGNFPPRFSGRQFPNYSSELNVNALELEDSALYLCASSFYGNPRDEQFFGPGTRLTVL.

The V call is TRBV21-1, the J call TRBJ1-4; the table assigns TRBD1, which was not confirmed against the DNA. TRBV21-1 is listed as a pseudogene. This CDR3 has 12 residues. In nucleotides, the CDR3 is TGTGCCAGCAGCACAGACATGGAAAAACTGTTTTTT. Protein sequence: CASSTDMEKLFF.

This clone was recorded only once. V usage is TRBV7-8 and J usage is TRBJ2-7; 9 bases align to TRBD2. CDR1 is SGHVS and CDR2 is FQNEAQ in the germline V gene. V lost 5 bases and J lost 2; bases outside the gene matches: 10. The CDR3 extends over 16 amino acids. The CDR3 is CASSPLSGGPTYEQYF. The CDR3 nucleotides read TGTGCCAGCAGCCCCCTTAGCGGGGGCCCCACCTACGAGCAGTACTTC.

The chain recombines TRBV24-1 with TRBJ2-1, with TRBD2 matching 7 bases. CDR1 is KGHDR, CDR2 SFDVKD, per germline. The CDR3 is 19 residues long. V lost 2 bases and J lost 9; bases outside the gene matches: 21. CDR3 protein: CATSDSPSGYKGSTGEQFF. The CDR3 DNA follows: TGTGCCACCAGTGATTCCCCTAGCGGCTACAAGGGCTCGACGGGTGAGCAGTTCTTC.

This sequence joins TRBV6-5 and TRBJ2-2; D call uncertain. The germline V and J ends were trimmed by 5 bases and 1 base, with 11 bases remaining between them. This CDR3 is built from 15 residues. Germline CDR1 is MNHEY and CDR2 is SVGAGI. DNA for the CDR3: TGTGCCAGCAGTCAGTATGACAAGAACACCGGGGAGCTGTTTTTT. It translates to CASSQYDKNTGELFF.

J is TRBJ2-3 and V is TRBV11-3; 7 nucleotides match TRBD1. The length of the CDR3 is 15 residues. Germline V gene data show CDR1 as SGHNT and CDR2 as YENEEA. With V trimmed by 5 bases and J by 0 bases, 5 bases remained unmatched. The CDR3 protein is CASSVQGPSTDTQYF. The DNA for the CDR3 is TGTGCCAGCAGCGTACAGGGGCCCAGCACAGATACGCAGTATTTT.